This is a list of T cell receptor beta chains from one sample in a study of beta chain features in type 1 diabetes. Measured with immunoSEQ multiplex PCR; TCRdb has only the in-frame clones, and not every one. This sample carries 300,000 to 400,000 clones, 9.5% to 12% of them seen once, and the ten largest clones take 0.015%. Material for sequencing was naive CD4+ T cells from blood. The source is a woman younger than 45 in good health. CDR3s include the opening cysteine and the closing phenylalanine or tryptophan. A D gene is named only where the DNA matches it firmly. Clone size, where shown, is once, few, many, or a class for clones that have expanded.

clone_size d_call j_call v_call cdr3_aa cdr3_nt
few . TRBJ2-5 TRBV14 CASSQGPGKGQETQYF TGTGCCAGCAGCCAAGGCCCGGGGAAGGGACAAGAGACCCAGTACTTC
few . TRBJ2-1 TRBV7-9 CASSQSQGSNNEQFF TGTGCCAGCAGCCAATCCCAGGGTTCCAACAATGAGCAGTTCTTC
few . TRBJ2-5 TRBV30 CAWSAWGVQETQYF TGTGCCTGGAGTGCCTGGGGGGTCCAAGAGACCCAGTACTTC
. . TRBJ2-4 TRBV29-1 CSVARTKIEGKNIQYF TGCAGCGTTGCCCGGACCAAAATTGAGGGCAAAAACATTCAGTACTTC
. . TRBJ2-3 TRBV6-5 CASSQVSGVTDTQYF TGTGCCAGCAGTCAAGTTTCCGGGGTAACAGATACGCAGTATTTT
. TRBD1 TRBJ2-5 TRBV29-1 CIGQGSQETQYF TGCATCGGACAGGGTAGCCAAGAGACCCAGTACTTC
. . TRBJ2-7 TRBV28 CASTPSGGVPYEQYF TGTGCCAGCACCCCCTCTGGCGGGGTTCCCTACGAGCAGTACTTC
few . TRBJ1-5 TRBV7-9 CASSKDIQPQHF TGTGCCAGCAGCAAGGACATTCAGCCCCAGCATTTT
. . TRBJ2-3 TRBV2 CASSLRQITDTQYF TGTGCCAGCAGCCTTAGACAAATCACAGATACGCAGTATTTT
. . TRBJ2-1 TRBV7-2 CASSLDKSSYNEQFF TGTGCCAGCAGCTTGGACAAGAGCTCCTACAATGAGCAGTTCTTC
. . TRBJ1-2 TRBV5-4 CASSQTGLDGYTF TGTGCCAGCAGTCAAACAGGGCTCGATGGCTACACCTTC
. TRBD2 TRBJ2-1 TRBV29-1 CSVEDPESGRTYNEQFF TGCAGCGTTGAAGATCCGGAGAGCGGGAGGACCTACAATGAGCAGTTCTTC
few TRBD1 TRBJ2-7 TRBV7-9 CASSFQGASYEQYF TGTGCCAGCAGCTTTCAGGGGGCCTCCTACGAGCAGTACTTC
few TRBD1 TRBJ2-7 TRBV13 CASSFGDRGLNEQYF TGTGCCAGCAGCTTTGGGGACAGGGGTCTGAACGAGCAGTACTTC
. TRBD2 TRBJ2-1 TRBV9 CASSPLGDYYNEQFF TGTGCCAGCAGCCCACTCGGGGACTACTACAATGAGCAGTTCTTC
. TRBD2 TRBJ2-5 TRBV15 CATSRDEGTVAGGPYF TGTGCCACCAGCAGAGATGAGGGGACAGTAGCGGGAGGGCCGTACTTC
. . TRBJ2-2 TRBV5-1 CASSLAAGDHGELFF TGCGCCAGCAGCTTGGCGGCAGGGGATCACGGGGAGCTGTTTTTT
few . TRBJ2-7 TRBV7-9 CASSRLSEASYEQYF TGTGCCAGCAGCCGACTAAGTGAAGCGTCCTACGAGCAGTACTTC
few . TRBJ2-4 TRBV28 CASSSPRSRLAKNIQYF TGTGCCAGCAGTTCCCCCCGTAGCCGACTAGCCAAAAACATTCAGTACTTC
. TRBD2 TRBJ2-1 TRBV7-2 CASSLVPGLAGEHEQFF TGTGCCAGCAGCTTAGTTCCGGGACTAGCGGGAGAACATGAGCAGTTCTTC
. . TRBJ1-1 TRBV6-6 CASKLPPEAFF TGTGCCAGCAAACTTCCCCCTGAAGCTTTCTTT
. . TRBJ2-3 TRBV23-1 CATYSPDTQYF TGCGCCACGTACTCACCAGATACGCAGTATTTT
. TRBD2 TRBJ2-7 TRBV14 CASSQVPSGTYEQYF TGTGCCAGCAGCCAAGTTCCTAGCGGGACCTACGAGCAGTACTTC
. . TRBJ2-5 TRBV7-9 CASSLTGFETQYF TGTGCCAGCAGCCTTACAGGGTTTGAGACCCAGTACTTC
. . TRBJ1-2 TRBV5-4 CASSPSRDTYGYTF TGTGCCAGCAGCCCGTCCCGGGACACTTATGGCTACACCTTC
. TRBD2 TRBJ2-1 TRBV28 CASSRRGLAGGPNTYNEQFF TGTGCCAGCAGCCGTAGGGGACTAGCGGGAGGCCCCAACACCTACAATGAGCAGTTCTTC
few TRBD2 TRBJ2-3 TRBV5-1 CASSGGLAGTDTQYF TGCGCCAGCAGCGGTGGACTAGCGGGCACAGATACGCAGTATTTT
few . TRBJ2-1 TRBV28 CASSRPAGGTGIDEQFF TGTGCCAGCAGTCGGCCGGCTGGCGGGACCGGTATAGATGAGCAGTTCTTC
. TRBD2 TRBJ2-1 TRBV30 CAWSVFSGRVFYNEQFF TGTGCCTGGAGTGTATTTAGCGGGAGGGTCTTCTACAATGAGCAGTTCTTC
. TRBD2 TRBJ2-1 TRBV5-4 CASSGTAGGPYNEQFF TGTGCCAGCAGCGGGACAGCGGGAGGGCCCTACAATGAGCAGTTCTTC
. . TRBJ2-7 TRBV5-6 CASSLSGAIHEQYF TGTGCCAGCAGCTTGTCGGGAGCGATCCACGAGCAGTACTTC
. TRBD2 TRBJ2-3 TRBV30 CAWTLAGRTDTQYF TGTGCCTGGACTCTAGCGGGCCGCACAGATACGCAGTATTTT
few . TRBJ2-2 TRBV5-1 CASSSSDTQNTGELFF TGCGCCAGCAGCTCATCGGACACTCAGAACACCGGGGAGCTGTTTTTT
. TRBD1 TRBJ2-2 TRBV15 CATSRRDRGLNTGELFF TGTGCCACCAGCAGACGCGATAGGGGGCTCAACACCGGGGAGCTGTTTTTT
few . TRBJ1-1 TRBV29-1 CSVLSNPDTEAFF TGCAGCGTCCTTTCAAACCCGGACACTGAAGCTTTCTTT
. TRBD1 TRBJ2-7 TRBV9 CASSPAGQGLYEQYF TGTGCCAGCAGCCCAGCCGGACAGGGGCTCTACGAGCAGTACTTC
. . TRBJ2-2 TRBV9 CASSVSREAGELFF TGTGCCAGCAGCGTATCGCGAGAGGCCGGGGAGCTGTTTTTT